The present entry profiles one T cell receptor beta chain with its context. This CDR3 has 16 residues. The germline V and J ends were trimmed by 3 bases and 2 bases, with 14 bases remaining between them. In germline, CDR1 is MDHEN, CDR2 SYDVKM. The sample belongs to a study of sequential checkpoint blockade in melanoma. The treatment here: randomized to nivolumab then ipilimumab (arm A) or the reverse (arm B). The method was immunoSEQ multiplex PCR; TCRdb's version includes in-frame clones alone and lacks a portion of them. Of about 21,000 clones in the sample, around 30% were seen once. The chain has TRBV28 and TRBJ1-5; tentatively, D is TRBD1 (5 bases). The sample in question was tumor tissue (inferred from file names), obtained from a patient given nivolumab and ipilimumab in sequence. The clonotype originates from a human donor with melanoma. Here the CDR3 reads CASSLGLPIGNQPQHF. Here the CDR3 DNA reads TGTGCCAGCAGTTTGGGACTCCCAATCGGCAATCAGCCCCAGCATTTT.